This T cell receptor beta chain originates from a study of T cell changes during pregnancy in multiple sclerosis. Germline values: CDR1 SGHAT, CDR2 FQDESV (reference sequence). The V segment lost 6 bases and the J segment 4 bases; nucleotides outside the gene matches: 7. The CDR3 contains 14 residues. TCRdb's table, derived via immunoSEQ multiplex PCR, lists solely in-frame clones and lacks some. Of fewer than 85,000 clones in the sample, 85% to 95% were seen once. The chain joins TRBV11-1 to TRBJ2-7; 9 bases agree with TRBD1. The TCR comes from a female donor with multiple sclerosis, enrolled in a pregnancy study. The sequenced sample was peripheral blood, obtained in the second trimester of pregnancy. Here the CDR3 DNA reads TGTGCCAGCAGTCCCGGGACAGGGTTTTACGAGCAGTACTTC. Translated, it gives CASSPGTGFYEQYF. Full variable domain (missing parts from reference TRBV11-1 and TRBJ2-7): EAEVAQSPRYKITEKSQAVAFWCDPISGHATLYWYRQILGQGPELLVQFQDESVVDDSQLPKDRFSAERLKGVDSTLKIQPAELGDSAMYLCASSPGTGFYEQYFGPGTRLTVT.